This T cell receptor (beta chain) was identified during a study of CD8+ T cells in alopecia areata. Study in general: Treated patients took oral tofacitinib at 5 to 10 mg twice daily.

The CDR3 spans 13 residues. V lost 6 bases, J lost 6 bases, and 4 bases stayed unmatched. Germline CDR1 reads MDHEN; CDR2 reads SYDVKM. This clone was seen a handful of times. RNA was isolated and reverse transcribed to cDNA, the sequencing template. Generated by immunoSEQ multiplex PCR, the TCRdb table keeps only in-frame clones and is missing some. The profile shows 90,000 to 100,000 clones, about 45% of them singletons. The specimen sequenced was CD4+ T cells sorted from blood. This receptor was taken from a human donor with alopecia areata. The chain uses TRBV28 and TRBJ1-5, with 8 bases fitting TRBD1. As DNA, the CDR3 is TGTGCCAGCAGATCAGGGGGCACTCAGCCCCAGCATTTT. Translated: CASRSGGTQPQHF.